The 23 T cell receptor beta chains reported below all come from one sample, sequenced in a study of shared clonotypes between healthy human individuals. Method: immunoSEQ multiplex PCR; TCRdb's copy keeps in-frame clones and lacks some. The data show 2,500,000 or so clones, more than 90% seen once. The sequenced sample was naive CD4+ T cells sorted from blood. The subset: CD45RA+ positively selected. Source of these receptors: a man in his late teens or twenties in good health.

This clone was observed a single time. The chain has TRBV15 and TRBJ2-5; possible D gene TRBD1, 6 bases. CDR1 and CDR2 from the germline V gene are LNHNV and YYDKDF (reference sequence). This CDR3 comprises 16 residues. V was trimmed by 2 bases and J by 5 bases, leaving 18 bases between them. The CDR3 region is CATSRSNRDGRETQYF. The CDR3 DNA is TGTGCCACCAGCAGATCCAACAGGGATGGGCGGGAGACCCAGTACTTC.

The chain recombines TRBV10-2 with TRBJ2-7; TRBD2 agrees at 10 bases. Trimming took 2 bases from V and 6 from J; bases not matched to a gene: 10. The CDR3 consists of 16 residues. The germline gives CDR1 WSHSY, CDR2 SAAADI. The CDR3 sequence is CASSERASGSLAEQYF. For the CDR3, the DNA is TGCGCCAGCAGTGAGAGGGCTAGCGGGAGCCTCGCCGAGCAGTACTTC.

The V and J genes are TRBV6-1 and TRBJ1-6; D call uncertain. The CDR3 is 16 residues long. CDR1 MNHNS and CDR2 SASEGT come from the germline V gene. Trimming took off 2 bases at V and 0 bases at J, with 8 bases between the two ends. The CDR3 reads CASSEQVSSYNSPLHF. CDR3 DNA: TGTGCCAGCAGTGAACAGGTTAGCTCCTATAATTCACCCCTCCACTTT.

This chain joins TRBV7-9 and TRBJ1-2; 7 nucleotides agree with TRBD1. The junction had 14 bases not matched to a gene; V was cut back by 2 bases and J by 8 bases. The CDR3 runs 16 residues. The germline gives CDR1 SEHNR, CDR2 FQNEAQ (reference sequence). The CDR3 DNA is TGTGCCAGCAGCTTATTCGAGGGGGCAGGGATCGGCGGCTACACCTTC. It yields the protein CASSLFEGAGIGGYTF.

The rearrangement joins TRBV19 to TRBJ2-6, with D unclear. This CDR3 spans 14 amino acids. Germline CDR1 LNHDA, CDR2 SQIVND (reference sequence). Trimming took 5 bases from V and 0 from J, leaving 5 bases between them. The CDR3 nucleotides read TGTGCCAGTAGTGCAGACTCTGGGGCCAACGTCCTGACTTTC. Translated, it gives CASSADSGANVLTF.

The chain links TRBV7-9 to TRBJ1-2; 8 positions agree with TRBD1. This CDR3 contains 14 residues. V gave up 5 bases and J gave up 2 bases; unmatched junction bases: 4. In germline, CDR1 is SEHNR, CDR2 FQNEAQ (reference sequence). CDR3 nucleotide sequence: TGTGCCAGCAGCGCGGGACAGGCGAACTATGGCTACACCTTC. This gives the protein CASSAGQANYGYTF.

The V gene is TRBV4-3, the J gene TRBJ2-1; 12 bases fit TRBD2. Germline V lookup: CDR1 LGHNA, CDR2 YSLEER. V dropped 0 bases and J dropped 1; count of bases not matched to a gene: 7. CDR3 length: 19 residues. DNA for the CDR3: TGCGCCAGCAGCCAAGAGCTAGCGGGAGGGCAAGGGTCCTACAATGAGCAGTTCTTC. Amino acids: CASSQELAGGQGSYNEQFF.

The chain carries TRBV6-1 and TRBJ2-1, with 7 bases matching TRBD1. The CDR3 spans 13 residues. V dropped 10 bases and J dropped 1; count of bases not matched to a gene: 4. Germline CDR1 reads MNHNS; CDR2 reads SASEGT. The CDR3 region is CANRGPSYNEQFF. The CDR3 DNA sequence: TGTGCCAACAGGGGACCTTCCTACAATGAGCAGTTCTTC.

CDR3 DNA: TGTGCCATCAGTGAGTCGTCAGGGCACTTTAACTATGGCTACACCTTC. Amino acids: CAISESSGHFNYGYTF. The V and J genes are TRBV10-3 and TRBJ1-2; maybe TRBD1 (5 bases). The V end was cut by 0 bases, the J end by 1 base, with 12 bases between. The CDR3 runs 16 residues. The germline V gene has CDR1 ENHRY and CDR2 SYGVKD.

As regards this clone: This specimen includes other DNA sequences encoding the same CDR3. The gene calls are TRBV19 and TRBJ1-3; no firm D call. Germline CDR1 reads LNHDA; CDR2 reads SQIVND (reference sequence). This CDR3 is built from 15 residues. V gave up 2 bases and J gave up 0 bases, with 8 bases separating them. The CDR3 loop reads CASSIKANSGNTIYF. CDR3 nucleotide sequence: TGTGCCAGTAGTATAAAAGCAAACTCTGGAAACACCATATATTTT. The whole variable domain, filled in from reference TRBV19 and TRBJ1-3, reads DGGITQSPKYLFRKEGQNVTLSCEQNLNHDAMYWYRQDPGQGLRLIYYSQIVNDFQKGDIAEGYSVSREKKESFPLTVTSAQKNPTAFYLCASSIKANSGNTIYFGEGSWLTVV.

This sequence joins TRBV28 and TRBJ1-2; 8 nucleotides line up with TRBD1. V lost 5 bases, J lost 5 bases, and 13 bases stayed unmatched. This CDR3 is 16 amino acids long. Germline V gene lookup returns CDR1 MDHEN and CDR2 SYDVKM. The CDR3 region has the DNA TGTGCCAGCAGTACGCACCTCTCCGGGACAGGTTATGGCTACACCTTC. It is translated as CASSTHLSGTGYGYTF.

J is TRBJ1-2 and V is TRBV21-1. TRBV21-1 is deemed a pseudogene. The CDR3 consists of 18 residues. The CDR3 DNA follows: TGTGCCAGCAGCAAAGACGATAACGGCGTCGGATCTAACTATGGCTACACCTTC. Translation gives CASSKDDNGVGSNYGYTF.

The V gene is TRBV7-3, the J gene TRBJ1-1, with D possibly being TRBD1 (6 bases). The CDR3 is made up of 15 amino acids. V lost 2 bases to trimming and J lost 6 bases, with 16 bases between them. Germline values: CDR1 SGHTA, CDR2 FQGTGA. Written as DNA, the CDR3 is TGTGCCAGCAGCTTATCCGGGGGCGGGAGGTCTGAAGCTTTCTTT. It is translated as CASSLSGGGRSEAFF.

The J gene is TRBJ2-5, the V gene TRBV5-6, with D perhaps TRBD1 or TRBD2 (5 bases each). The CDR3 totals 14 residues. The V and J ends lost 5 bases and 7 bases respectively, with 18 bases between them. Germline CDR1 is SGHDT and CDR2 is YYEEEE. CDR3 sequence (DNA): TGTGCCAGCAGTCAATCGGGGACGGGGACGACCCAGTACTTC. Translated, it gives CASSQSGTGTTQYF. The entire variable domain, with the rest obtained from reference TRBV5-6 and TRBJ2-5, is as follows: DAGVTQSPTHLIKTRGQQVTLRCSPKSGHDTVSWYQQALGQGPQFIFQYYEEEERQRGNFPDRFSGHQFPNYSSELNVNALLLGDSALYLCASSQSGTGTTQYFGPGTRLLVL.

This chain uses TRBV18 with TRBJ1-4, with 12 bases fitting TRBD1. CDR3 length: 15 residues. V lost 3 bases and J lost 8; bases outside the gene matches: 4. Germline CDR1 KGHSH, CDR2 LQKENI. CDR3 in amino acids: CASSPGTGGLEKLFF. For the CDR3, the DNA is TGTGCCAGCTCACCTGGGACAGGGGGCCTGGAAAAACTGTTTTTT.

This clone was seen a few times. This rearrangement joins TRBV11-2 to TRBJ1-1; perhaps TRBD1 as D (6 bases). V lost 4 bases and J 4 bases, leaving 16 bases between the germline ends. Germline values: CDR1 SGHAT, CDR2 FQNNGV. The length of the CDR3 is 15 residues. The chain's CDR3 is CASSYDQGPRTEAFF. CDR3 in DNA: TGTGCCAGCAGCTACGACCAGGGGCCACGCACTGAAGCTTTCTTT.

This chain joins TRBV9 and TRBJ1-1; D might be TRBD1 (6 bases). Per germline, CDR1 SGDLS and CDR2 YYNGEE. The CDR3 is 14 residues long. V gave up 0 bases and J gave up 7 bases, with 13 bases separating them. The CDR3 region has the DNA TGTGCCAGCAGCGTAGAACAGGGTGTTGGTGAAGCTTTCTTT. As protein: CASSVEQGVGEAFF.

The genes are TRBV7-6 and TRBJ1-6; no clear D. CDR1 and CDR2 (germline): SGHVS, FNYEAQ. This CDR3 has 18 residues. Trimming removed 5 bases from V and 0 bases from J, with 17 bases in between. CDR3 sequence reads: CASSTTPGPSSYNSPLHF. The CDR3 coding sequence is TGTGCCAGCAGCACGACTCCGGGCCCTAGCTCCTATAATTCACCCCTCCACTTT.

This clone has a single count. The V call is TRBV6-6, the J call TRBJ1-1; no definite D call. V lost 5 bases, J lost 4 bases, and 17 bases lay in between. CDR3 length: 15 amino acids. Germline CDR1 is MNHNY and CDR2 is SVGAGI (reference sequence). Here the CDR3 reads CASSRGPGEGTEAFF. CDR3 coding DNA: TGTGCCAGCAGTCGAGGACCCGGGGAAGGCACTGAAGCTTTCTTT.

The sample holds a few counts of this clone. The genes are TRBV29-1 and TRBJ1-1; 8 bases are a match to TRBD1. This CDR3 contains 13 residues. The germline gives CDR1 SQVTM, CDR2 ANQGSEA. J lost 3 bases, V lost 3 bases, and 3 bases had no gene match. CDR3 DNA sequence: TGCAGCGTTGATGACAGGGGCGACACTGAAGCTTTCTTT. This sequence encodes CSVDDRGDTEAFF.

The chain is built from TRBV19 and TRBJ1-1; possibly TRBD1 for D (5 bases). This CDR3 region has 15 residues. Per germline, CDR1 LNHDA and CDR2 SQIVND (reference sequence). Between the trimmed V and J ends, which lost 1 base and 0 bases, there was a span of 9 bases. This chain's CDR3 is CASSIAAGMNTEAFF. For the CDR3, the DNA is TGTGCCAGTAGTATAGCGGCAGGGATGAACACTGAAGCTTTCTTT.

The chain couples TRBV27 to TRBJ2-7; 13 positions match TRBD2. V dropped 6 bases and J dropped 5; count of bases not matched to a gene: 7. Germline-derived CDR1 and CDR2 are MNHEY and SMNVEV (reference sequence). The CDR3 is made up of 15 amino acids. CDR3 in amino acids: CASRVLAGGPHEQYF. In nucleotides, the CDR3 is TGTGCCAGCAGAGTACTAGCGGGAGGGCCCCACGAGCAGTACTTC.

The V gene is TRBV6-6, the J gene TRBJ2-1; tentative D call: TRBD2 (6 bases). Germline values: CDR1 MNHNY, CDR2 SVGAGI (reference sequence). This CDR3 has 14 residues. With 0 bases removed from V and 7 bases from J, the gap between germline ends came to 10 bases. The CDR3 DNA reads as TGTGCCAGCAGTTACTCTCCAGGGAGGAATGAGCAGTTCTTC. It yields the protein CASSYSPGRNEQFF.